The clone carrying this T cell receptor beta chain was detected a few times. Antigen specificity is unknown. These data come from a study of blood T cells in healthy people across ages. As for the study in general: Every two T cells gave about one barcoded beta molecule via template switching. Broader study findings: Observed TCR beta diversity per million T cells went down as age went up. This fall followed a roughly linear course with age.

CDR1 is SNHLY and CDR2 is FYNNEI in the germline V gene. The V segment lost 3 bases and the J segment 1 base; nucleotides outside the gene matches: 5. The CDR3 has 15 residues. A second PCR of roughly 7 to 11 cycles used a sample-barcoded 5' primer and a J-beta primer mix. One entry per CDR3 protein, called by TCRdb with MiXCR from the 5' RACE reads. The data hold 1.5 million to 2 million distinct CDR3 sequences, with over 25% observed a single time. The sequenced sample was blood. This rearrangement joins TRBV2 to TRBJ2-7, with 8 positions matching TRBD2. This TCR derives from a woman aged 30 to 39 in good health. The CDR3 nucleotides are TGTGCCAGCAGTGACCCTAGCGGGCCTTCCTACGAGCAGTACTTC. This encodes CASSDPSGPSYEQYF.